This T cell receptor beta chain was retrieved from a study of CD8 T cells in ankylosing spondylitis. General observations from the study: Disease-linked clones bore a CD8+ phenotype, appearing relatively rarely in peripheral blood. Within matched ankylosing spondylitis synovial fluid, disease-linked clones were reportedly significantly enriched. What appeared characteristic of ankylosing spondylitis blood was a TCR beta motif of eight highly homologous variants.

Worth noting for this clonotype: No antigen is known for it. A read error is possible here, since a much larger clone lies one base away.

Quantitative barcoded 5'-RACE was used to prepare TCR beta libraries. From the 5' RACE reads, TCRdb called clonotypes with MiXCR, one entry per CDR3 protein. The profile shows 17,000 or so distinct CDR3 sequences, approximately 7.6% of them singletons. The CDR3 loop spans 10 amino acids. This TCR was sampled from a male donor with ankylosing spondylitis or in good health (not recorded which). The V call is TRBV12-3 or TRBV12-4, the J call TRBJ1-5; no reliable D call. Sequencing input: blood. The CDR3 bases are TGTGCCAGTAGTCGTCAGCTCCAGCATTTT. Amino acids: CASSRQLQHF.